This T cell receptor (beta chain) was recovered during a study of high-grade serous ovarian cancer treatment subgroups. Across the whole study: Samples averaged approximately 15,000 reads and over 6,000 unique TCR beta rearrangements. Whole-study findings and limits: TCR clonal relatedness correlated positively with neoantigen level. Repertoire similarity ranged about 0.1 to 0.85 between tumors of one patient. Bulk tumor TCR sequencing gave no spatial information.

A note on this clone: Antigen unknown.

TCRdb keeps only in-frame clones here, not all; method: immunoSEQ multiplex PCR. The sample holds 30,000 or so clones; around four fifths are singletons and the top ten take around 1.9%. The tumor samples were collected prior to definitive surgery or chemotherapy. The TCR sequence derives from a human donor with high-grade serous ovarian cancer. The sequenced sample consisted of tumor tissue.

The CDR3, as DNA: TGTGCCAGCAGTTTGTTCGGGGGGAGTAACACTGAAGCTTTCTTT. It encodes CASSLFGGSNTEAFF. This chain connects TRBV6-5 to TRBJ1-1, with a possible D match to TRBD1 (5 bases). Trimming removed 4 bases from V and 2 bases from J, with 14 bases in between. The CDR3 runs to 15 residues. Germline V CDR1 and CDR2: MNHEY, SVGAGI.